The 27 T cell receptor beta chains in this list originate from one sample, sequenced in a study of shared clonotypes between healthy human individuals. Clones were read by immunoSEQ multiplex PCR, and TCRdb kept only the in-frame ones, dropping some. This repertoire shows around 2,000,000 clones, less than 95% found once; its top ten account for 0.9% to 1.3%. Only CD45RO-negative cells positively selected for CCR7 counted as naive CD8 cells, so terminally differentiated effector memory CD45RA+ cells were excluded. The specimen was naive CD8+ T cells sorted from blood. The receptors were sampled from a man between 18 and 29 years old in good health.

This clone was counted a few times. The chain recombines TRBV30 with TRBJ2-7; the match to TRBD2 covers 8 bases. The CDR3 loop spans 13 amino acids. CDR1 and CDR2 (germline): GTSNPN, SVGIG (reference sequence). The trim removed 3 bases at V and 2 bases at J, leaving 3 bases unmatched. CDR3 region: CAWRTGGAYEQYF. The CDR3 DNA reads as TGTGCCTGGAGGACGGGGGGGGCCTACGAGCAGTACTTC.

V and J are TRBV27 and TRBJ1-6, with D possibly TRBD1 on 5 matching bases. Germline V gives CDR1 MNHEY, CDR2 SMNVEV (reference sequence). The CDR3 covers 15 residues. V was shortened by 6 bases and J by 3 bases, with 12 bases between the two germline ends. The CDR3 nucleotides read TGTGCCAGCAGGCAGGGTCGACTCTATAATTCACCCCTCCACTTT. Its translation is CASRQGRLYNSPLHF.

This chain uses TRBV27 with TRBJ2-7, with D possibly matching TRBD2 (6 bases). The CDR3 runs to 15 residues. Deletions cut 4 bases from V and 4 bases from J, with 17 bases between. Germline CDR1 and CDR2: MNHEY and SMNVEV (reference sequence). This CDR3 is CASSYTGDRGYEQYF. The CDR3 DNA sequence: TGTGCCAGCAGTTACACGGGGGATCGCGGTTACGAGCAGTACTTC.

The rearrangement joins TRBV4-1 to TRBJ2-2; 7 nucleotides agree with TRBD2. The CDR3 runs to 18 residues. Germline V gene sequence: CDR1 MGHRA, CDR2 YSYEKL. V was clipped by 0 bases and J by 3 bases; unmatched bases: 10. The CDR3 DNA reads TGCGCCAGCAGCCAAGAGCCGGGACTAAGCGGGGACACCGGGGAGCTGTTTTTT. Amino acid sequence: CASSQEPGLSGDTGELFF.

The rearrangement joins TRBV6-6 to TRBJ2-5; D ambiguous. The CDR3 has 12 amino acids. In germline, CDR1 is MNHNY, CDR2 SVGAGI (reference sequence). V was clipped by 5 bases and J by 5 bases, with 9 bases between them. The CDR3 here is CASSKTWETQYF. The CDR3 DNA follows: TGTGCCAGCAGTAAAACATGGGAGACCCAGTACTTC.

The chain links TRBV11-3 to TRBJ1-1; D is perhaps TRBD1 (5 bases). Germline-derived CDR1 and CDR2 are SGHNT and YENEEA. V lost 7 bases and J 1 base, leaving 7 bases between the germline ends. The CDR3 is 12 amino acids. The CDR3, as DNA: TGTGCCAGCAAAGGGGAGAACACTGAAGCTTTCTTT. Protein product: CASKGENTEAFF.

The rearrangement joins TRBV28 to TRBJ1-5; perhaps TRBD1 as D (6 bases). Per germline, CDR1 MDHEN and CDR2 SYDVKM. Trimming pared 3 bases from V and 6 bases from J, leaving 18 bases between. CDR3 length: 16 amino acids. The CDR3 DNA reads TGTGCCAGCAGTTTGACTCTGGGGGGGGCGATTCAGCCCCAGCATTTT. Protein: CASSLTLGGAIQPQHF.

Remarks on this clone: The same CDR3 can be traced to other DNA sequences in this sample. The chain uses TRBV6-1 and TRBJ2-3, with no clear D. The CDR3 sequence is 13 residues long. Trimming left V 0 bases short and J 1 base short, with 2 bases between. Germline V CDR1 and CDR2: MNHNS, SASEGT. CDR3 region: CASSEAGTDTQYF. CDR3 nucleotides: TGTGCCAGCAGTGAAGCTGGCACAGATACGCAGTATTTT.

The chain has TRBV11-2 and TRBJ1-4; D perhaps matches TRBD1 (6 bases). V lost 3 bases and J lost 3, with 11 bases in between. Germline V lookup: CDR1 SGHAT, CDR2 FQNNGV. The CDR3 loop spans 15 amino acids. The CDR3 bases are TGTGCCAGCAGCTTGGGGGGCTCTCCTAATGAAAAACTGTTTTTT. This sequence encodes CASSLGGSPNEKLFF.

This clone was found once. The rearrangement links TRBV19 to TRBJ2-3; D unclear. Germline V lookup: CDR1 LNHDA, CDR2 SQIVND (reference sequence). This CDR3 contains 13 residues. V was trimmed by 3 bases and J by 5 bases, leaving 9 bases between them. The CDR3 loop is CASSISSGDTQYF. The CDR3 nucleotides read TGTGCCAGTAGTATCTCGTCCGGAGATACGCAGTATTTT.

CDR3 coding DNA: TGTGCCAGCAGCCTCGCCGGGACAGGGGTCACAGATACGCAGTATTTT. Its protein is CASSLAGTGVTDTQYF. The chain joins TRBV7-3 to TRBJ2-3; 10 bases line up with TRBD1. The CDR3 is 16 residues long. Germline lookup yields CDR1 SGHTA and CDR2 FQGTGA. V lost 5 bases to trimming and J lost 2 bases; unmatched junction nucleotides: 7.

Remarks on this clone: This sequence may be a read error, since a much larger clone differs from it by one base. The sample contains more than one DNA sequence encoding this CDR3. The rearrangement joins TRBV13 to TRBJ1-1; D not certain. CDR1 is PRHDT, CDR2 FYEKMQ, per germline (reference sequence). The length of the CDR3 is 12 residues. The V gene lost 2 bases and the J gene lost 1 base, with 2 bases spanning the gap. CDR3 DNA sequence: TGTGCCAGCAGCTTACGGAACACTGAAGCTTTCTTT. This encodes CASSLRNTEAFF.

The chain uses TRBV27 and TRBJ1-2; D not certain. CDR3 length: 15 residues. Per the germline V gene, CDR1 is MNHEY and CDR2 is SMNVEV (reference sequence). Trimming took off 5 bases at V and 4 bases at J, with 17 bases between the two ends. CDR3 bases: TGTGCCAGCAGTCCCTCCGAGGGTATAGTCTATGGCTACACCTTC. This translates into CASSPSEGIVYGYTF.

This rearrangement joins TRBV4-1 to TRBJ1-4; TRBD1 agrees at 8 bases. Germline-derived CDR1 and CDR2 are MGHRA and YSYEKL. The CDR3 is 16 residues long. V was pared by 1 base and J by 7 bases, with 8 bases of the junction left unmatched. CDR3 bases: TGCGCCAGCAGCCAAGTCCACCAGGGGGCGGGTGAAAAACTGTTTTTT. The encoded protein is CASSQVHQGAGEKLFF.

On this clone itself: This specimen includes other DNA sequences encoding the same CDR3. The CDR3 DNA is TGTGCCAGCAGCTTTTCCGGGAGCTCCTACGAGCAGTACTTC. Translation gives CASSFSGSSYEQYF. This chain joins TRBV5-6 and TRBJ2-7, with D perhaps matching TRBD2 (6 bases). Trimming cost V 2 bases and J 0 bases, with 9 bases left between them. CDR1 and CDR2 (germline): SGHDT, YYEEEE. CDR3 size: 14 residues.

The rearrangement uses TRBV28 and TRBJ2-7, with TRBD1 matching over 9 bases. The CDR3 is made up of 15 amino acids. Trimming at V came to 8 bases and at J to 5 bases, leaving 13 bases not matched to a gene. Germline V gives CDR1 MDHEN, CDR2 SYDVKM. CDR3 DNA: TGTGCCAGCGGGCAGACGGGACAGGGTTTCCACGAGCAGTACTTC. Translation gives CASGQTGQGFHEQYF.

The chain has TRBV6-1 and TRBJ2-1; 9 nucleotides line up with TRBD1. This CDR3 comprises 13 residues. After removal of 7 bases from V and 8 bases from J, the junction contained 6 bases not matched to a gene. The germline CDR1 and CDR2 sequences are MNHNS and SASEGT. CDR3 amino acids: CASNPGQGYEQFF. In nucleotides, the CDR3 is TGTGCCAGCAACCCGGGACAGGGCTATGAGCAGTTCTTC.

The chain links TRBV4-3 to TRBJ2-1; 12 nucleotides agree with TRBD2. The CDR3 is 21 amino acids. J gave up 7 bases and V 0 bases, and 19 bases lay outside the gene matches. Germline V lookup: CDR1 LGHNA, CDR2 YSLEER. CDR3 region: CASSQDSSTSGRRSIRNEQFF. For the CDR3, the DNA is TGCGCCAGCAGCCAAGATTCTTCGACTAGCGGGAGAAGGTCTATACGGAATGAGCAGTTCTTC.

CDR3 residues: CASSLTSGGDEQFF. The CDR3 nucleotides read TGTGCCAGCAGCTTAACGTCAGGGGGCGATGAGCAGTTCTTC. The chain links TRBV7-3 to TRBJ2-1; 8 nucleotides line up with TRBD1. CDR1 and CDR2 from the germline V gene are SGHTA and FQGTGA. This CDR3 is built from 14 residues. V dropped 0 bases and J dropped 8; count of bases not matched to a gene: 3.

The rearrangement uses TRBV2 and TRBJ2-7, with TRBD2 as a possible D gene (6 bases). Between the trimmed V and J ends, which lost 11 bases and 2 bases, there was a span of 13 bases. In germline, CDR1 is SNHLY, CDR2 FYNNEI. The length of the CDR3 is 12 residues. CDR3 sequence: CAGGDRTYEQYF. The DNA of the CDR3 is TGTGCCGGCGGGGACCGCACCTACGAGCAGTACTTC. The whole variable domain, filled in from reference TRBV2 and TRBJ2-7, reads EPEVTQTPSHQVTQMGQEVILRCVPISNHLYFYWYRQILGQKVEFLVSFYNNEISEKSEIFDDQFSVERPDGSNFTLKIRSTKLEDSAMYFCAGGDRTYEQYFGPGTRLTVT.

The chain has TRBV27 and TRBJ2-1; 13 bases line up with TRBD2. J was trimmed by 7 bases and V by 5 bases; bases with no gene match: 8. CDR1 is MNHEY and CDR2 is SMNVEV in the germline V gene (reference sequence). The CDR3 length is 16 residues. This CDR3 reads CASSPRTSGRVNEQFF. The CDR3 DNA follows: TGTGCCAGCAGTCCAAGAACTAGCGGGAGGGTAAATGAGCAGTTCTTC.

The chain couples TRBV15 to TRBJ2-5; tentative D call: TRBD2 (6 bases). The V and J ends lost 2 bases and 5 bases respectively, with 9 bases between them. The CDR3 has 13 amino acids. Germline V gene data show CDR1 as LNHNV and CDR2 as YYDKDF (reference sequence). The CDR3: CATSRPGRETQYF. In DNA form, the CDR3 reads TGTGCCACCAGCAGACCTGGGAGGGAGACCCAGTACTTC.

This rearrangement joins TRBV27 to TRBJ2-5; D might be TRBD2 (6 bases). CDR1 is MNHEY and CDR2 is SMNVEV in the germline V gene (reference sequence). V was clipped by 6 bases and J by 0 bases, with 14 bases between them. The CDR3 sequence is 15 residues long. CDR3 protein: CASRGWGGYQETQYF. In DNA form, the CDR3 reads TGTGCCAGCAGGGGATGGGGAGGCTACCAAGAGACCCAGTACTTC.

The chain employs TRBV9 and TRBJ1-1; 10 positions agree with TRBD1. Looked up from germline, CDR1 is SGDLS and CDR2 is YYNGEE. The CDR3 has 13 residues. J gave up 6 bases and V 3 bases, and 2 bases lay outside the gene matches. DNA of the CDR3: TGTGCCAGCAGCGCCGGGACAGGGGCTGAAGCTTTCTTT. Amino acids: CASSAGTGAEAFF.

The rearrangement uses TRBV4-3 and TRBJ2-7; 7 bases match TRBD2. Unmatched junction bases numbered 7, after V lost 0 bases and J lost 2 bases. The CDR3 is 16 residues long. CDR1 and CDR2 (germline): LGHNA, YSLEER. The CDR3 nucleotides read TGCGCCAGCAGCCAAGATACCAGCGGACTAGCCTACGAGCAGTACTTC. It is translated as CASSQDTSGLAYEQYF.

This chain uses TRBV9 with TRBJ2-1; 8 bases are a match to TRBD2. CDR3 length: 14 amino acids. Per germline, CDR1 SGDLS and CDR2 YYNGEE. After removal of 3 bases from V and 8 bases from J, the junction contained 7 bases not matched to a gene. CDR3 sequence: CASSDSLAVDEQFF. CDR3 coding DNA: TGTGCCAGCAGCGACTCACTAGCGGTCGATGAGCAGTTCTTC.

The gene calls are TRBV7-9 and TRBJ2-1, with 14 bases lining up with TRBD2. V lost 5 bases to trimming and J lost 7 bases; unmatched junction nucleotides: 4. CDR1 is SEHNR, CDR2 FQNEAQ, per germline (reference sequence). The CDR3 has 15 amino acids. CDR3 residues: CASSVGTSGGNEQFF. In DNA, the CDR3 is TGTGCCAGCAGCGTCGGGACTAGCGGGGGAAATGAGCAGTTCTTC.